A selection of T cell receptor beta chains follows, all from one sample in a study of blood T cell repertoires in COVID-19. Clones were read by immunoSEQ multiplex PCR, and TCRdb kept only the in-frame ones, dropping some. The sample carries some 120,000 clones, around 89% recorded once. Source material: peripheral blood. The receptors shown here come from a human donor in a cohort sampled during active COVID-19. The CDR3 runs from the conserved cysteine through the conserved F or W. A D gene is named only where the DNA matches it firmly. Size is stated for part of the rows, as once, few or many counts, or as a class when the clone is expanded.

TRBV5-6,-,15,-,TRBJ2-2,CASSGTPADTGELFF,TGTGCCAGCAGCGGGACTCCCGCGGACACCGGGGAGCTGTTTTTT
TRBV24-1,-,11,-,TRBJ2-4,CATSARGIQYF,TGTGCCACCAGTGCCAGGGGCATTCAGTACTTC
TRBV2,TRBD2,15,-,TRBJ2-7,CASRDKRGAPYEQYF,TGTGCCAGCAGGGATAAGCGGGGTGCACCCTACGAGCAGTACTTC
TRBV6-5,TRBD2,16,-,TRBJ2-2,CASSSGLAVGVGELFF,TGTGCCAGCAGTTCCGGACTAGCGGTGGGTGTGGGGGAGCTGTTTTTT
TRBV5-1,TRBD2,14,-,TRBJ2-5,CASSLGTSRETQYF,TGCGCCAGCAGCTTGGGGACTAGCAGGGAGACCCAGTACTTC
TRBV5-6,-,14,-,TRBJ2-7,CASSKVDRPYEQYF,TGTGCCAGCAGCAAGGTGGACAGACCCTACGAGCAGTACTTC
TRBV7-9,TRBD2,15,-,TRBJ2-3,CASSRAGTSGSTQYF,TGTGCCAGCAGCCGCGCAGGGACTAGCGGGAGTACGCAGTATTTT
TRBV6-6,-,11,-,TRBJ2-3,CASSGVSTQYF,TGTGCCAGCAGCGGAGTTAGTACGCAGTATTTT
TRBV5-6,TRBD1,14,-,TRBJ1-2,CASSPGQGTYGYTF,TGTGCCAGCAGCCCTGGACAGGGAACTTATGGCTACACCTTC
TRBV7-9,-,12,-,TRBJ1-1,CASSRFNTEAFF,TGTGCCAGCAGCCGTTTTAACACTGAAGCTTTCTTT
TRBV12-3/TRBV12-4,-,13,-,TRBJ2-7,CASSPTTGYEQYF,TGTGCCAGCAGTCCCACGACAGGTTACGAGCAGTACTTC
TRBV11-2,TRBD2,15,-,TRBJ2-1,CASSLDGGTYNEQFF,TGTGCCAGCAGCTTAGACGGGGGGACCTACAATGAGCAGTTCTTC
TRBV6-5,-,14,-,TRBJ2-7,CASSYSAQFYEQYF,TGTGCCAGCAGTTACTCGGCACAATTCTACGAGCAGTACTTC
TRBV5-4,-,14,-,TRBJ1-1,CASSLEQVNTEAFF,TGTGCCAGCAGCTTGGAACAGGTTAACACTGAAGCTTTCTTT
TRBV3-1/TRBV3-2,-,17,-,TRBJ2-3,CASSPHVMAGATDTQYF,TGTGCCAGCAGCCCCCACGTCATGGCGGGGGCCACAGATACGCAGTATTTT
TRBV5-1,-,14,-,TRBJ2-1,CASSQLQGFNEQFF,TGCGCCAGCAGCCAACTGCAGGGGTTCAATGAGCAGTTCTTC
TRBV3-1/TRBV3-2,TRBD1,18,-,TRBJ2-3,CASSQGRTGPTSTDTQYF,TGTGCCAGCAGCCAAGGGAGGACAGGGCCAACTAGCACAGATACGCAGTATTTT
TRBV6-6,TRBD2,16,-,TRBJ2-7,CASSGTSGSSSYEQYF,TGTGCCAGCAGTGGGACTAGCGGGAGTTCCTCCTACGAGCAGTACTTC
TRBV25-1,-,17,-,TRBJ1-6,CASSPWDKSSYNSPLHF,TGTGCCAGCAGTCCCTGGGACAAGAGCTCCTATAATTCACCCCTCCACTTT
TRBV5-6,TRBD1,17,-,TRBJ2-6,CASSYDRGGIGANVLTF,TGTGCCAGCAGTTATGACAGGGGAGGAATTGGGGCCAACGTCCTGACTTTC
TRBV11-3,TRBD1,15,-,TRBJ1-5,CASSARQGKGQPQHF,TGTGCCAGCAGCGCCAGACAGGGAAAGGGCCAGCCCCAGCATTTT
TRBV3-1/TRBV3-2,-,14,-,TRBJ2-5,CASSQEEGGETQYF,TGTGCCAGCAGCCAAGAAGAGGGTGGGGAGACCCAGTACTTC
TRBV5-1,-,14,-,TRBJ2-5,CASSLASGQETQYF,TGCGCCAGCAGCTTGGCTAGTGGCCAAGAGACCCAGTACTTC
TRBV27,-,15,-,TRBJ2-1,CASSLIPGQIDEQFF,TGTGCCAGCAGTTTGATTCCAGGACAAATAGATGAGCAGTTCTTC
TRBV9,-,15,once,TRBJ1-3,CASSVGGNAGNTIYF,TGTGCCAGCAGCGTAGGCGGAAACGCTGGAAACACCATATATTTT
TRBV7-9,-,14,many,TRBJ2-2,CASSPSPGTGELFF,TGTGCCAGCAGCCCAAGTCCGGGCACCGGGGAGCTGTTTTTT
TRBV6-5,-,14,-,TRBJ2-5,CASSNRDFRGTQYF,TGTGCCAGCAGTAACCGGGACTTCAGAGGGACCCAGTACTTC
TRBV10-3,-,16,-,TRBJ1-3,CAIIAGLSRSGNTIYF,TGTGCCATCATTGCGGGCCTGAGTCGCTCTGGAAACACCATATATTTT
TRBV27,-,14,few,TRBJ2-2,CASSLGGHTGELFF,TGTGCCAGCAGTTTGGGGGGGCACACCGGGGAGCTGTTTTTT
TRBV7-9,-,16,-,TRBJ2-1,CASSLRQSGSYNEQFF,TGTGCCAGCAGCTTAAGACAGTCTGGCTCCTACAATGAGCAGTTCTTC
TRBV10-2,TRBD2,11,many,TRBJ2-7,CASKAGGEQYF,TGCGCCAGCAAAGCGGGAGGCGAGCAGTACTTC
TRBV6-2/TRBV6-3,-,13,-,TRBJ2-3,CASSPKGSDTQYF,TGTGCCAGCAGCCCCAAGGGGTCAGATACGCAGTATTTT
TRBV5-6,TRBD2,16,once,TRBJ2-1,CASSPPFTGGPYEQFF,TGTGCCAGCAGCCCCCCTTTCACGGGAGGGCCCTATGAGCAGTTCTTC
TRBV7-9,TRBD2,15,-,TRBJ2-7,CASSLAGLAPQLEYF,TGTGCCAGCAGCTTAGCGGGACTAGCCCCACAATTGGAGTACTTC
TRBV28,-,15,-,TRBJ2-1,CASTLLGSSYNEQFF,TGTGCCAGCACCCTACTGGGGAGCTCCTACAATGAGCAGTTCTTC
TRBV20-1,-,11,once,TRBJ1-1,CSAAGGTEAFF,TGCAGTGCAGCAGGAGGGACTGAAGCTTTCTTT
TRBV18,TRBD1,15,-,TRBJ1-4,CASSPPGQGYEKLFF,TGTGCCAGCTCACCCCCGGGACAGGGGTACGAAAAACTGTTTTTT
TRBV6-1,-,12,-,TRBJ2-3,CASSDGTDTQYF,TGTGCCAGCAGTGACGGCACAGATACGCAGTATTTT
TRBV19,TRBD2,14,-,TRBJ2-7,CASSLAGGPDEQYF,TGTGCCAGTAGTCTAGCGGGAGGGCCCGACGAGCAGTACTTC
TRBV5-1,-,14,-,TRBJ2-3,CASTEGRGTDTQYF,TGCGCCAGCACGGAGGGCCGCGGCACAGATACGCAGTATTTT
TRBV5-1,TRBD1,15,-,TRBJ1-1,CASSLGQGAGTEAFF,TGCGCCAGCAGCTTAGGACAGGGGGCGGGTACTGAAGCTTTCTTT
TRBV7-9,TRBD2,16,-,TRBJ2-7,CASSLTTSGGPYEQYF,TGTGCCAGCAGCTTAACGACTAGCGGGGGACCGTACGAGCAGTACTTC
TRBV6-5,-,14,-,TRBJ1-5,CASSYSPGYQPQHF,TGTGCCAGCAGTTACTCACCAGGGTATCAGCCCCAGCATTTT